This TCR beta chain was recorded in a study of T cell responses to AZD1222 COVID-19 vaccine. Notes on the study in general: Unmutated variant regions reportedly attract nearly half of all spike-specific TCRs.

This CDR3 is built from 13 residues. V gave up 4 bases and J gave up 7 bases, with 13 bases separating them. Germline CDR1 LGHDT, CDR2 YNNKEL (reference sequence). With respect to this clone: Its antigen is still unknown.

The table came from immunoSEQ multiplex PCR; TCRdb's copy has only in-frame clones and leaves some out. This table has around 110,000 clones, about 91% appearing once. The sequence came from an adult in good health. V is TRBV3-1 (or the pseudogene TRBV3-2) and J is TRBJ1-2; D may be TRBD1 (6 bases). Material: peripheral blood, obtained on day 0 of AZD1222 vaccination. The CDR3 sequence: CASSRDTRTGYTF. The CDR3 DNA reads TGTGCCAGCAGCCGGGACACCAGGACTGGCTACACCTTC.